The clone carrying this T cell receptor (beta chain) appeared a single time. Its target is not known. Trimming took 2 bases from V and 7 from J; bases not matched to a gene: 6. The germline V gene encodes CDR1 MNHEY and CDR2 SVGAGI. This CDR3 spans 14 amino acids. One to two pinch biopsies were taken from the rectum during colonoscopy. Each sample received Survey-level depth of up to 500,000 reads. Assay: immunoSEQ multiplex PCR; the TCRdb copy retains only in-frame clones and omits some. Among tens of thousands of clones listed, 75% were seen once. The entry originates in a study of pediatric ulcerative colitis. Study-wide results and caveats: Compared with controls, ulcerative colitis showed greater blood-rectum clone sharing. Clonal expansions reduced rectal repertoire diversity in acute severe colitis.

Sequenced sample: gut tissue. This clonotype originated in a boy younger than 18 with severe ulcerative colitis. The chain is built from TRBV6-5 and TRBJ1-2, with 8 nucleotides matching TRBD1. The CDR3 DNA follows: TGTGCCAGCAGTTACCGAACAGGGGGAGGTGGCTACACCTTC. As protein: CASSYRTGGGGYTF.